This T cell receptor beta chain was recovered during a study of CD8+CD57+ T cells in acquired aplastic anemia. Study overall: Researchers reported that healthy donors averaged about 10.8 million reads for CD4+ cells. Whole-study results and caveats: Patients versus controls showed no significant CD8+ Simpson's diversity difference. Patients and controls had in common approximately 28 CD8+ CDR3 sequences.

This clonotype has a count of ten or more. Its antigen remains unidentified. CDR3 and TCR beta VDJ profiling relied on genomic DNA as the template. One entry per CDR3 protein results from TCRdb running MiXCR on the reads. Of about 220,000 distinct CDR3 sequences listed, 30% to 40% are singletons. This clonotype was obtained from a human donor in good health, serving as a control. Sequenced: sorted CD4+, CD8+, or CD8+CD57+ T cells (not recorded which) from PBMCs.

The CDR3 DNA is TGTGCCAGCAGCTCACGAGCAGGGAATCACGAGACCCAGTACTTC. Its translation: CASSSRAGNHETQYF. The chain links TRBV5-5 to TRBJ2-5; a weak D match, TRBD1 (5 bases). There are 15 residues in the CDR3. Per germline, CDR1 SGHKS and CDR2 YYEKEE (reference sequence). V was clipped by 3 bases and J by 5 bases, with 17 bases between them.